This T cell receptor (beta chain) is drawn from a study of T-cell memory formation after mild COVID-19. Across the whole study: Across donors, TCR clusters were largely donor specific.

Study outcomes and limitations: Clones contracting over day 15 to 85 were CD4/CD8 balanced, with later expanders leaning CD4+.

There are many counts of this clonotype. Its matching antigen is unknown. Germline assignment: CDR1 LGHDT and CDR2 YNNKEL (reference sequence). V lost 1 base, J lost 3 bases, and 6 bases lay in between. The CDR3 loop spans 13 amino acids. Researchers used 5'RACE with constant-segment primers to make TCR alpha and TCR beta cDNA libraries that carry sample barcodes and UMIs. Using its own MiXCR run on the 5' RACE reads, TCRdb lists one record per CDR3 protein. The table has 250,000 to 300,000 distinct CDR3 sequences, roughly 17% seen once; the top ten hold less than 30%. The sample was PBMCs or a T cell subset sorted from them (not recorded which). The sequence was obtained from a man between 18 and 29 years old who had mild COVID-19 (a few samples of this study predate the infection). Cell type and time point are not known. The gene calls are TRBV3-1 and TRBJ1-1; D is ambiguous. The DNA for the CDR3 is TGTGCCAGCAGCCAAGTCCCAGACACTGAAGCTTTCTTT. Amino acids: CASSQVPDTEAFF.